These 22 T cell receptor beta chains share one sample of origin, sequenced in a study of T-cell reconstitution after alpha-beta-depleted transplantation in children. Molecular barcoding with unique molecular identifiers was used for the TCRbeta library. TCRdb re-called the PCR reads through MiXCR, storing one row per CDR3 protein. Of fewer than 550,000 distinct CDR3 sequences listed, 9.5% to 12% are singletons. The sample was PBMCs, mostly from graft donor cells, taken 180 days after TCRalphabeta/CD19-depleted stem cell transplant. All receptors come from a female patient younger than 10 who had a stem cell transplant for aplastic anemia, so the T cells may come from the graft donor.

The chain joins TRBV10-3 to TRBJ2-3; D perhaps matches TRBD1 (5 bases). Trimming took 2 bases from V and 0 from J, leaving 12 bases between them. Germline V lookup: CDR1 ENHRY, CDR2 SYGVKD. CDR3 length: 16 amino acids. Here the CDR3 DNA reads TGTGCCATCAGTGAGGCGGCAGGGATTAGCACAGATACGCAGTATTTT. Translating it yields CAISEAAGISTDTQYF.

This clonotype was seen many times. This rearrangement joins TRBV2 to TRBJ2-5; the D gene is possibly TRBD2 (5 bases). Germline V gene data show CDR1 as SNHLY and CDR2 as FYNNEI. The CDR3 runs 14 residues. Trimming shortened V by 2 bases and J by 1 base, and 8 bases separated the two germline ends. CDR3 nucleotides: TGTGCCAGCAGTGAAAACCGGGGCCAAGAGACCCAGTACTTC. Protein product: CASSENRGQETQYF.

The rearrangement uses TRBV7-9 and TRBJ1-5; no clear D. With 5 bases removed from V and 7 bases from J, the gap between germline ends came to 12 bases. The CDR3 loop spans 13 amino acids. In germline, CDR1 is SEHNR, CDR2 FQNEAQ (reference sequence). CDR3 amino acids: CASSPTPWQPQHF. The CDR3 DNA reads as TGTGCCAGCAGCCCCACGCCGTGGCAGCCCCAGCATTTT.

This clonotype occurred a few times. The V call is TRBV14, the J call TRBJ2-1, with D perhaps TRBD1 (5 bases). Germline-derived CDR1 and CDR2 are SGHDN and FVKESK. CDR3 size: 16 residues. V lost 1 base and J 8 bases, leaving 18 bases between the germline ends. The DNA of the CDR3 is TGTGCCAGCAGCCAAGGAAAACCGTTTCTGGGGCATGAGCAGTTCTTC. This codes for CASSQGKPFLGHEQFF. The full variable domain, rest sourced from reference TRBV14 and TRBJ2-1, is EAGVTQFPSHSVIEKGQTVTLRCDPISGHDNLYWYRRVMGKEIKFLLHFVKESKQDESGMPNNRFLAERTGGTYSTLKVQPAELEDSGVYFCASSQGKPFLGHEQFFGPGTRLTVL.

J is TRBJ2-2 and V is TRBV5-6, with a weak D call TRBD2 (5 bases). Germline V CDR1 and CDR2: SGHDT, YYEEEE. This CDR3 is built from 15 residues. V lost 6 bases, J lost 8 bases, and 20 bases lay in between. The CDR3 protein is CASTINGGWAGELFF. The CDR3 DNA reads TGTGCCAGCACCATAAATGGAGGATGGGCAGGGGAGCTGTTTTTT.

The CDR3 nucleotides are TGTGCCAGCTCACCTCGGACCGGGACAGGGGACTACGAGCAGTACTTC. It specifies CASSPRTGTGDYEQYF. V usage is TRBV18 and J usage is TRBJ2-7, with TRBD1 matching 10 bases. With 3 bases clipped from V and 3 bases from J, the junction kept 8 bases outside the gene matches. The CDR3 runs 16 residues. In germline, CDR1 is KGHSH, CDR2 LQKENI.

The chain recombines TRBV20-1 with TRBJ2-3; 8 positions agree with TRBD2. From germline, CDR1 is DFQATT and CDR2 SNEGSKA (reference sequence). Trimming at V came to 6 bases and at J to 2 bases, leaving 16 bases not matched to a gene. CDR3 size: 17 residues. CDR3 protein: CSANRGGAGGATDTQYF. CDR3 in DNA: TGCAGTGCCAACCGGGGGGGCGCGGGAGGCGCCACAGATACGCAGTATTTT.

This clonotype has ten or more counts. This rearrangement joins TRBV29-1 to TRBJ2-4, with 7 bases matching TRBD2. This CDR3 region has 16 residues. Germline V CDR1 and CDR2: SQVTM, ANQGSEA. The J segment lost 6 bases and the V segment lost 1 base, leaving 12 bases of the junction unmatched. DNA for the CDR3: TGCAGCGTTGAAGGCGGGGTAGCGGGTTCGAGAAACATTCAGTACTTC. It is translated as CSVEGGVAGSRNIQYF.

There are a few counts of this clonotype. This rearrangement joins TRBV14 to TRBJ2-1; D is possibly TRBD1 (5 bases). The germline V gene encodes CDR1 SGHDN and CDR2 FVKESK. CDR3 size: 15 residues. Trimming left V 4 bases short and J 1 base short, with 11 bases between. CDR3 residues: CASSLQGGSYNEQFF. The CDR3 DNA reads TGTGCCAGCAGCCTTCAGGGCGGTTCCTACAATGAGCAGTTCTTC.

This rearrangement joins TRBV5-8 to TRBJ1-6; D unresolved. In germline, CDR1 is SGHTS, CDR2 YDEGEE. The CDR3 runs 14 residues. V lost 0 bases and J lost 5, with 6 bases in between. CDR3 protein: CASSLARNNSPLHF. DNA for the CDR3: TGTGCCAGCAGCTTGGCCAGAAATAATTCACCCCTCCACTTT.

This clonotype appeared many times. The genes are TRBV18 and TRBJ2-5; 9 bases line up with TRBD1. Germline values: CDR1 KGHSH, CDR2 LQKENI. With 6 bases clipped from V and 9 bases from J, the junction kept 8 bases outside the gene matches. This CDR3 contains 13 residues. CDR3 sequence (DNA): TGTGCCAGCTCTACGGACAGGGGTGCGGCCCAGTACTTC. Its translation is CASSTDRGAAQYF.

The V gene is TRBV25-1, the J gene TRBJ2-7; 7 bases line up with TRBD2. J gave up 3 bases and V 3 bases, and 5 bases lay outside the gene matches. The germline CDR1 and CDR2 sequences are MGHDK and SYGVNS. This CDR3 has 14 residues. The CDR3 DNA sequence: TGTGCCAGCAGTGAGCCCGGACTAGGCTACGAGCAGTACTTC. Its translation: CASSEPGLGYEQYF.

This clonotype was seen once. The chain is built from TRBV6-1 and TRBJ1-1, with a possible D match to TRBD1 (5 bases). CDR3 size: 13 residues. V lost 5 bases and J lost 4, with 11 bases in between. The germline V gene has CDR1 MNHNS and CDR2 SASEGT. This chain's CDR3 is CASSRAQGTEAFF. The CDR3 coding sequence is TGTGCCAGCAGTAGGGCCCAGGGCACTGAAGCTTTCTTT.

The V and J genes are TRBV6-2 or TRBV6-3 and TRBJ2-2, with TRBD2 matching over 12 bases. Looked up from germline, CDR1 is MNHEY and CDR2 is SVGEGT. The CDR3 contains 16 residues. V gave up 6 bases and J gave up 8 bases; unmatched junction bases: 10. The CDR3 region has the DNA TGTGCCAGCAGCAACCGAGGCACTAGCGGGAGGGGGGAGCTGTTTTTT. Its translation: CASSNRGTSGRGELFF.

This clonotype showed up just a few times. The CDR3 DNA sequence: TGTGCCAGCAGTGAACTGAGGGCGCGGTACGAGCAGTACTTC. Translating gives CASSELRARYEQYF. The chain couples TRBV6-1 to TRBJ2-7; possible D gene TRBD2, 5 bases. V dropped 2 bases and J dropped 4 bases, with 12 bases sitting between them. CDR1 and CDR2 (germline): MNHNS, SASEGT. CDR3 length: 14 amino acids.

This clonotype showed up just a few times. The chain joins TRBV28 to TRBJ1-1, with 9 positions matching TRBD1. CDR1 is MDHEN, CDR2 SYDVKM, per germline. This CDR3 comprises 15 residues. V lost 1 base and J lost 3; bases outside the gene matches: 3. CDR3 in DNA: TGTGCCAGCAGTTTATCCGGGACAGGGTACACTGAAGCTTTCTTT. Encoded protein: CASSLSGTGYTEAFF. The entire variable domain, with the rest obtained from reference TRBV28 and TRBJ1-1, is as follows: DVKVTQSSRYLVKRTGEKVFLECVQDMDHENMFWYRQDPGLGLRLIYFSYDVKMKEKGDIPEGYSVSREKKERFSLILESASTNQTSMYLCASSLSGTGYTEAFFGQGTRLTVV.

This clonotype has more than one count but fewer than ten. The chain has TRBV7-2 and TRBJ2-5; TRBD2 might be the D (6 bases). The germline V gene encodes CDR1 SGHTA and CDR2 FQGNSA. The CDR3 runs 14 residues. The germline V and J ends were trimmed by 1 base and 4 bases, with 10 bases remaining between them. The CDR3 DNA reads TGTGCCAGCAGCTTAGTTGGGACTCTAGAGACCCAGTACTTC. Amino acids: CASSLVGTLETQYF.

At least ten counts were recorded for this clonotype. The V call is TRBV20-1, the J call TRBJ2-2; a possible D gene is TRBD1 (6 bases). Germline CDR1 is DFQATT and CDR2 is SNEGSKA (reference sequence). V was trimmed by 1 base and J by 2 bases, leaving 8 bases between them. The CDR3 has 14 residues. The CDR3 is CSARGGPNTGELFF. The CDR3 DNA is TGCAGTGCTAGAGGGGGGCCAAACACCGGGGAGCTGTTTTTT.

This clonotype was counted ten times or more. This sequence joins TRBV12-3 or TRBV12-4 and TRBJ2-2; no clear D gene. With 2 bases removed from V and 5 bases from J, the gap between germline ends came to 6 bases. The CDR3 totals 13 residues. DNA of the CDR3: TGTGCCAGCAGTTTAATCGGGACCGGGGAGCTGTTTTTT. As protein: CASSLIGTGELFF.

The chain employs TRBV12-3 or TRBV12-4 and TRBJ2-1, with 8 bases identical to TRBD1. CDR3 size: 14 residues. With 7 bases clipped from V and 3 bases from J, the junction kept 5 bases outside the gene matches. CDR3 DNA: TGTGCCAGCAACTTACAGGGGGACTACAATGAGCAGTTCTTC. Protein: CASNLQGDYNEQFF.

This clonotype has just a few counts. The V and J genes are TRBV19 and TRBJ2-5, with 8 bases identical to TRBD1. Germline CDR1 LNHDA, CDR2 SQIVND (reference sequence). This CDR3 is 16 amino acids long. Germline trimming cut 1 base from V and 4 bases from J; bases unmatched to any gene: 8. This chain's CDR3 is CASSIVVRGQGETQYF. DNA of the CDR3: TGTGCCAGTAGTATAGTTGTCAGGGGGCAAGGAGAGACCCAGTACTTC. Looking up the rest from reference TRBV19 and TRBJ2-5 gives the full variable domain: DGGITQSPKYLFRKEGQNVTLSCEQNLNHDAMYWYRQDPGQGLRLIYYSQIVNDFQKGDIAEGYSVSREKKESFPLTVTSAQKNPTAFYLCASSIVVRGQGETQYFGPGTRLLVL.

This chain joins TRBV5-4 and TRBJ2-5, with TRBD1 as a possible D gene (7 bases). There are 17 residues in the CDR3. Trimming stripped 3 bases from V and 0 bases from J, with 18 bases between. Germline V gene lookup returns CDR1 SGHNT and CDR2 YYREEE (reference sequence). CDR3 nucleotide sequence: TGTGCCAGCAGCTCCGGGACAGCCGGAGGGTACCAAGAGACCCAGTACTTC. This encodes CASSSGTAGGYQETQYF.